What follows describes a single T cell receptor (beta chain). Its specificity is unknown. Only in-frame clones appear in the TCRdb table, and some are missing; sequencing was by immunoSEQ multiplex PCR. The sample includes 65,000 to 85,000 clones, around 90% of them seen just once. Germline loops: CDR1 SGDLS, CDR2 YYNGEE. V was trimmed by 0 bases and J by 2 bases, leaving 25 bases between them. The CDR3 covers 20 residues. These data are taken from a study of Tregs in tolerant kidney transplant recipients. Related graft donors supplied nonmyeloablative bone marrow transplants, and mixed chimerism was transient. Study-level results: Donor-specific Treg expansion exceeded global Treg expansion in tolerant patients, suggesting antigen drive.

The specimen was CD4+ T cells from blood (PBMCs), collected 24 months after the transplant. This TCR came from a human patient who received a combined kidney and bone marrow transplant. The graft donor may account for some of the T cells. This chain links TRBV9 with TRBJ2-3; no clear D. The CDR3 DNA is TGTGCCAGCAGCGTAGAAGCCCTCGACATCTTTTATCCTGTCACAGATACGCAGTATTTT. Translation: CASSVEALDIFYPVTDTQYF.